This T cell receptor (beta chain) stems from a study of PD-1 blockade in mismatch repair-deficient tumors. About the study: All were previously treated, progressing patients with eleven to twelve mismatch repair-deficient cancer types. Findings and caveats of the study: Tumor-resident clones, often undetectable pretreatment in blood, expanded then contracted after pembrolizumab.

The table came from immunoSEQ multiplex PCR; TCRdb's copy has only in-frame clones and leaves some out. Of a few thousand clones listed, around 79% are singletons. Documented time point: archival surgical resection tumor tissue. TCR sequencing covered a few patients who responded to pembrolizumab. Sequenced tumor came from stored surgical resections of three responders. Germline assignment: CDR1 MNHEY and CDR2 SVGAGI. Trimming took off 6 bases at V and 0 bases at J, with 10 bases between the two ends. This CDR3 is 14 amino acids long. Details on this clone: What it binds is not known.

This sequence joins TRBV6-5 and TRBJ2-3; tentative D call: TRBD2 (5 bases). Sample: primary tumor tissue, taken from a patient treated with pembrolizumab. The TCR was taken from an adult with mismatch repair-deficient cancer. CDR3 protein: CASSPGFSTDTQYF. CDR3 coding DNA: TGTGCCAGCAGCCCGGGATTCAGCACAGATACGCAGTATTTT.